The source of this TCR beta chain is a study of blood T cell repertoires in COVID-19. Across the whole study: The study drew acute and convalescent COVID-19 samples from the United States, Italy and Spain. T cells, B-cell-depleted T cells, or PBMCs supplied cDNA or gDNA.

This CDR3 contains 15 residues. Germline CDR1 and CDR2: ENHRY and SYGVKD. With 4 bases clipped from V and 6 bases from J, the junction kept 5 bases outside the gene matches. Under the authors' procedure: The assay estimated nucleated cells by amplifying reference gene primers. Sequencing was performed with immunoSEQ multiplex PCR; in TCRdb, only in-frame clones are kept and a portion is missing. From that table come the V and J calls and clone size; the DNA was used to work out D and trimming. The sample yields 150,000 to 200,000 clones, around nine tenths seen once. This receptor was taken from a man between 60 and 70 years old with active or convalescent COVID-19. Material: peripheral blood. V usage is TRBV10-3 and J usage is TRBJ2-1, with 11 positions matching TRBD1. CDR3 nucleotide sequence: TGTGCCATCAGTGCCGGGACAGGGGGAAGCAATGAGCAGTTCTTC. As protein: CAISAGTGGSNEQFF.